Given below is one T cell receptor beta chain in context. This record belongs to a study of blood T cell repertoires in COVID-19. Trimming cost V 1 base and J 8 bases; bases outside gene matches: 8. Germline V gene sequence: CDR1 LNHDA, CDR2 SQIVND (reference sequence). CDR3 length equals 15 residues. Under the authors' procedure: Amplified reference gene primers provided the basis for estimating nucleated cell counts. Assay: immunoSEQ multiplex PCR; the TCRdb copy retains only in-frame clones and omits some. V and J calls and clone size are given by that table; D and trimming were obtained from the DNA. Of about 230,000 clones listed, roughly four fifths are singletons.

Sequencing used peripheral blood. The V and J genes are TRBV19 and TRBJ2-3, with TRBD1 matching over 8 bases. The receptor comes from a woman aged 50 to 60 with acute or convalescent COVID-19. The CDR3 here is CASSIGTGGRRTQYF. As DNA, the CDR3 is TGTGCCAGTAGTATAGGTACAGGGGGACGACGTACGCAGTATTTT.